These 8 T cell receptor beta chains came from one sample sequenced in a study of T cells in Graves' hyperthyroidism and ophthalmopathy. Researchers amplified the TCR beta CDR3 regions from RNA transcripts. An initial round of RT-PCR targeting the TCR CDR3 relied on the HTBI primer set. TCRdb analysed the multiplex PCR reads with MiXCR anew, one entry per CDR3 protein. The sample carries approximately 400,000 distinct CDR3 sequences, approximately 19% recorded once. Sequenced material: blood. The receptors come from a woman younger than 30 with Graves' hyperthyroidism.

The chain has TRBV12-3 or TRBV12-4 and TRBJ1-1, with D hard to call. Between the trimmed V and J ends, which lost 5 bases and 0 bases, there was a span of 10 bases. The CDR3 has 14 amino acids. The CDR3 nucleotides are TGTGCCAGCAGTGGGCGGGGATTGAACACTGAAGCTTTCTTT. It translates to CASSGRGLNTEAFF.

The V call is TRBV6-1, the J call TRBJ2-6, with 7 positions matching TRBD1. Germline loops: CDR1 MNHNS, CDR2 SASEGT. With V trimmed by 6 bases and J by 4 bases, 3 bases remained unmatched. The CDR3 has 14 amino acids. CDR3 protein: CASRQGTGANVLTF. The CDR3 nucleotides read TGTGCCAGCAGACAGGGGACGGGGGCCAACGTCCTGACTTTC.

There are many counts of this clonotype. This chain uses TRBV7-8 with TRBJ1-1; weak D call: TRBD1 (6 bases). Germline values: CDR1 SGHVS, CDR2 FQNEAQ. The V and J ends lost 6 bases and 7 bases respectively, with 21 bases between them. The CDR3 sequence is 15 residues long. CDR3 nucleotide sequence: TGTGCCAGCAGTTATGTACAGGGTGTATTCAGTGAAGCTTTCTTT. Amino acid sequence: CASSYVQGVFSEAFF.

At least ten counts were recorded for this clonotype. The rearrangement links TRBV5-1 to TRBJ2-7; D gene ambiguous. CDR1 SGHRS and CDR2 YFSETQ come from the germline V gene. V shed 0 bases and J shed 3 bases, with 10 bases lying between them. The CDR3 contains 14 residues. The CDR3 protein is CASSLAQVGYEQYF. CDR3 sequence (DNA): TGCGCCAGCAGCTTGGCCCAGGTGGGCTACGAGCAGTACTTC.

V is TRBV28 and J is TRBJ2-7; D possibly corresponds to TRBD1 (5 bases). CDR1 is MDHEN and CDR2 is SYDVKM in the germline V gene. V shed 6 bases and J shed 5 bases, with 14 bases lying between them. The CDR3 runs 13 residues. The CDR3 coding sequence is TGTGCCAGCAGCCTACCCACAGGACACGAGCAGTACTTC. Its translation is CASSLPTGHEQYF.

This clonotype came up many times. The chain joins TRBV7-9 to TRBJ1-1; D remains ambiguous. Germline values: CDR1 SEHNR, CDR2 FQNEAQ (reference sequence). The length of the CDR3 is 15 residues. Trimming removed 0 bases from V and 0 bases from J, with 8 bases in between. CDR3 protein: CASSLARQLNTEAFF. CDR3 nucleotide sequence: TGTGCCAGCAGCTTAGCCCGGCAGTTGAACACTGAAGCTTTCTTT.

The chain is built from TRBV20-1 and TRBJ2-2; 10 bases are shared with TRBD2. Germline lookup yields CDR1 DFQATT and CDR2 SNEGSKA (reference sequence). The CDR3 covers 16 residues. J gave up 7 bases and V 0 bases, and 8 bases lay outside the gene matches. CDR3 in amino acids: CSARDPLAGVVGELFF. The CDR3 nucleotides read TGCAGTGCTAGAGATCCCCTAGCGGGGGTTGTCGGGGAGCTGTTTTTT.

This clonotype occurred a few times. The chain links TRBV3-1 to TRBJ2-5, with 9 bases lining up with TRBD2. Germline V gene sequence: CDR1 LGHDT, CDR2 YNNKEL (reference sequence). With 1 base clipped from V and 5 bases from J, the junction kept 14 bases outside the gene matches. The CDR3 is 18 residues long. The CDR3 loop is CASSQVSLGRGGFETQYF. The CDR3 nucleotides are TGTGCCAGCAGCCAAGTCAGTTTAGGGCGGGGGGGATTTGAGACCCAGTACTTC.